The 28 T cell receptor beta chains below come from one sample, sequenced in a study of blood T cell repertoires in COVID-19. Sequencing used immunoSEQ multiplex PCR; TCRdb keeps in-frame clones, though not all of them. The table has fewer than 85,000 clones, around four fifths seen once. The material sequenced was peripheral blood. The receptors stem from a woman in her sixties with acute or convalescent COVID-19.

The CDR3 sequence is CASDRGEKLFF. CDR3 coding DNA: TGTGCCAGCGACCGGGGTGAAAAACTGTTTTTT. This rearrangement joins TRBV7-9 to TRBJ1-4; no clear D. CDR3 length: 11 residues. CDR1 SEHNR and CDR2 FQNEAQ come from the germline V gene (reference sequence). Trimming took off 8 bases at V and 7 bases at J, with 8 bases between the two ends.

The J gene is TRBJ1-6, the V gene TRBV2; 7 nucleotides align to TRBD1. The V and J ends lost 5 bases and 9 bases, in that order; junction bases with no gene match: 13. The CDR3 covers 16 residues. Looked up from germline, CDR1 is SNHLY and CDR2 is FYNNEI. DNA for the CDR3: TGTGCCAGCAGTCCTGCAGTGACAGGGATCGGTTCACCCCTCCACTTT. Its protein product is CASSPAVTGIGSPLHF.

The chain has TRBV2 and TRBJ2-1; TRBD1 might be the D (6 bases). Trimming stripped 8 bases from V and 7 bases from J, with 27 bases between. The germline CDR1 and CDR2 sequences are SNHLY and FYNNEI. The CDR3 runs to 17 residues. CDR3 loop: CASGGLDRWTLENEQFF. As DNA, the CDR3 is TGTGCCAGCGGCGGATTAGACAGGTGGACTCTTGAGAATGAGCAGTTCTTC.

The chain uses TRBV4-2 and TRBJ1-2; 8 nucleotides agree with TRBD1. Germline CDR1 reads LGHNA; CDR2 reads YNFKEQ. Germline trimming cut 4 bases from V and 3 bases from J; bases unmatched to any gene: 7. This CDR3 region has 15 residues. As DNA, the CDR3 is TGTGCCAGCAGCCTTCGGACAGGGACGGACTATGGCTACACCTTC. Translating gives CASSLRTGTDYGYTF.

The chain carries TRBV24-1 and TRBJ1-2; 7 nucleotides agree with TRBD1. Germline lookup yields CDR1 KGHDR and CDR2 SFDVKD. V was clipped by 4 bases and J by 7 bases; unmatched bases: 5. The CDR3 covers 13 residues. CDR3 loop: CATSEETGFGYTF. The CDR3 nucleotides are TGTGCCACCAGTGAAGAGACAGGGTTTGGCTACACCTTC.

The rearrangement uses TRBV12-3 or TRBV12-4 and TRBJ1-2; perhaps TRBD1 as D (6 bases). The length of the CDR3 is 13 residues. Trimming took 6 bases from V and 3 from J, leaving 11 bases between them. The CDR3 here is CASRSDSYYGYTF. The CDR3 DNA sequence: TGTGCCAGCAGATCGGACAGTTACTATGGCTACACCTTC.

The rearrangement uses TRBV7-2 and TRBJ2-5; 10 nucleotides align to TRBD2. The CDR3 sequence is 17 residues long. Germline V gene sequence: CDR1 SGHTA, CDR2 FQGNSA. J gave up 3 bases and V 6 bases, and 13 bases lay outside the gene matches. CDR3 DNA sequence: TGTGCCAGCAGACCACTACTAGCGGGACTATGGAAAGAGACCCAGTACTTC. It yields the protein CASRPLLAGLWKETQYF.

The chain joins TRBV6-5 to TRBJ1-2; tentative D call: TRBD1 (6 bases). V lost 2 bases and J 0 bases, leaving 10 bases between the germline ends. CDR3 size: 15 residues. Germline values: CDR1 MNHEY, CDR2 SVGAGI. The CDR3 loop is CASSYRDTPNYGYTF. In DNA, the CDR3 is TGTGCCAGCAGTTACAGGGACACGCCTAACTATGGCTACACCTTC.

The chain recombines TRBV19 with TRBJ1-2; D ambiguous. Germline V gene lookup returns CDR1 LNHDA and CDR2 SQIVND (reference sequence). This CDR3 has 14 amino acids. The V end lost 4 bases, the J end lost 7 bases, and 16 bases lay between the germline ends. DNA of the CDR3: TGTGCCAGTAGTACGCAGGCCTCCAGTGTTGGCTACACCTTC. This encodes CASSTQASSVGYTF.

The chain recombines TRBV2 with TRBJ2-7, with TRBD2 matching 7 bases. The germline CDR1 and CDR2 sequences are SNHLY and FYNNEI. Losses at the gene ends were 4 bases for V and 7 bases for J; bases not matched to a gene: 10. The CDR3 has 14 amino acids. The CDR3 protein is CASSAMSNGGEQYF. CDR3 coding DNA: TGTGCCAGCAGTGCAATGAGTAACGGGGGGGAGCAGTACTTC.

This clone was seen only once. The J gene is TRBJ1-1, the V gene TRBV5-1; TRBD1 matches 8 bases. The CDR3 is 15 amino acids. Germline loops: CDR1 SGHRS, CDR2 YFSETQ. V lost 2 bases to trimming and J lost 1 base; unmatched junction nucleotides: 4. The CDR3 DNA sequence: TGCGCCAGCAGCTTAGGGACAGGCCCGAACACTGAAGCTTTCTTT. Residues: CASSLGTGPNTEAFF. The complete variable domain, with remaining parts taken from reference TRBV5-1 and TRBJ1-1, reads KAGVTQTPRYLIKTRGQQVTLSCSPISGHRSVSWYQQTPGQGLQFLFEYFSETQRNKGNFPGRFSGRQFSNSRSEMNVSTLELGDSALYLCASSLGTGPNTEAFFGQGTRLTVV.

This chain connects TRBV5-4 to TRBJ1-1, with D possibly TRBD1 on 6 matching bases. CDR3 length: 17 amino acids. The germline gives CDR1 SGHNT, CDR2 YYREEE (reference sequence). The V and J ends lost 3 bases and 6 bases respectively, with 24 bases between them. CDR3 sequence reads: CASSSPRPGAGGAEAFF. The CDR3 bases are TGTGCCAGCAGCTCCCCGCGACCAGGGGCAGGCGGCGCTGAAGCTTTCTTT.

This clone was seen more than once but under ten times. The V gene is TRBV29-1, the J gene TRBJ1-4; D might be TRBD1 (5 bases). Trimming removed 7 bases from V and 7 bases from J, with 19 bases in between. Germline V CDR1 and CDR2: SQVTM, ANQGSEA. CDR3 size: 14 residues. CDR3 sequence reads: CSASTTGGVEKLFF. Written as DNA, the CDR3 is TGCAGCGCTTCCACAACCGGGGGGGTTGAAAAACTGTTTTTT.

This clone appeared a single time. V and J are TRBV4-3 and TRBJ1-2; D possibly corresponds to TRBD1 (5 bases). V lost 2 bases, J lost 2 bases, and 12 bases lay in between. Germline CDR1 reads LGHNA; CDR2 reads YSLEER. The CDR3 loop spans 15 amino acids. For the CDR3, the DNA is TGCGCCAGCAGCCAAACCTTAGACAGCAACTATGGCTACACCTTC. This encodes CASSQTLDSNYGYTF.

In this sample, this clone turned up many times. J is TRBJ1-3 and V is TRBV7-2, with D hard to call. This CDR3 has 15 amino acids. Trimming removed 1 base from V and 0 bases from J, with 7 bases in between. Germline V gives CDR1 SGHTA, CDR2 FQGNSA. The CDR3 DNA is TGTGCCAGCAGCTTAGAACAGCTCTCTGGAAACACCATATATTTT. It codes for CASSLEQLSGNTIYF. Full variable domain (remainder filled in from reference TRBV7-2 and TRBJ1-3): GAGVSQSPSNKVTEKGKDVELRCDPISGHTALYWYRQSLGQGLEFLIYFQGNSAPDKSGLPSDRFSAERTGGSVSTLTIQRTQQEDSAVYLCASSLEQLSGNTIYFGEGSWLTVV.

The gene calls are TRBV30 and TRBJ2-3; D might be TRBD1 (5 bases). Trimming took off 3 bases at V and 4 bases at J, with 17 bases between the two ends. CDR3 length equals 15 residues. The germline gives CDR1 GTSNPN, CDR2 SVGIG (reference sequence). DNA for the CDR3: TGTGCCTGGAGATTGAACTCCTGGGGCCCAGATACGCAGTATTTT. Residues: CAWRLNSWGPDTQYF. The variable domain in full, completed from reference TRBV30 and TRBJ2-3, reads SQTIHQWPATLVQPVGSPLSLECTVEGTSNPNLYWYRQAAGRGLQLLFYSVGIGQISSEVPQNLSASRPQDRQFILSSKKLLLSDSGFYLCAWRLNSWGPDTQYFGPGTRLTVL.

The chain recombines TRBV2 with TRBJ1-1; D is possibly TRBD1 (5 bases). The CDR3 totals 12 residues. CDR1 is SNHLY and CDR2 is FYNNEI in the germline V gene. Trimming cost V 7 bases and J 5 bases, with 11 bases left between them. CDR3 in DNA: TGTGCCAGCACGGGGGAAAGGACTGAAGCTTTCTTT. Its protein is CASTGERTEAFF. The full variable domain, rest sourced from reference TRBV2 and TRBJ1-1, is EPEVTQTPSHQVTQMGQEVILRCVPISNHLYFYWYRQILGQKVEFLVSFYNNEISEKSEIFDDQFSVERPDGSNFTLKIRSTKLEDSAMYFCASTGERTEAFFGQGTRLTVV.

CDR3 sequence reads: CASSLPLALGYNEQFF. The CDR3 nucleotides are TGTGCCAGCAGCTTACCCCTAGCGCTAGGGTACAATGAGCAGTTCTTC. The chain uses TRBV7-9 and TRBJ2-1; possible D gene TRBD2, 6 bases. The CDR3 runs 16 residues. The V end was cut by 2 bases, the J end by 4 bases, with 15 bases between. CDR1 is SEHNR, CDR2 FQNEAQ, per germline (reference sequence).

There are a few counts of this clone. V usage is TRBV11-3 and J usage is TRBJ2-3, with 10 bases aligning to TRBD1. The CDR3 runs 16 residues. Germline V lookup: CDR1 SGHNT, CDR2 YENEEA. Trimming cost V 5 bases and J 5 bases; bases outside gene matches: 10. This chain's CDR3 is CASSRRVGTGVDTQYF. The CDR3 DNA reads as TGTGCCAGCAGCCGAAGGGTCGGGACAGGGGTAGATACGCAGTATTTT.

The chain combines TRBV12-3 or TRBV12-4 with TRBJ1-2; the D is unclear. Trimming removed 5 bases at V and 2 bases at J, with 9 bases between. The CDR3 is 13 amino acids. The CDR3 sequence is CASSPTKNYGYTF. Written as DNA, the CDR3 is TGTGCCAGCAGTCCGACAAAAAACTATGGCTACACCTTC.

The genes are TRBV7-8 and TRBJ2-7; TRBD2 is a possible D gene (6 bases). Germline CDR1 and CDR2: SGHVS and FQNEAQ. V lost 5 bases and J 2 bases, leaving 16 bases between the germline ends. There are 15 residues in the CDR3. This CDR3 reads CASSMQLAETYEQYF. The DNA of the CDR3 is TGTGCCAGCAGCATGCAGTTAGCGGAGACCTACGAGCAGTACTTC.

This sequence joins TRBV30 and TRBJ2-2; D perhaps matches TRBD2 (5 bases). Germline V CDR1 and CDR2: GTSNPN, SVGIG (reference sequence). Trimming left V 4 bases short and J 2 bases short, with 14 bases between. The CDR3 sequence is 15 residues long. The CDR3 DNA sequence: TGTGCCTGGAAACCGGCTAGCCCAAACACCGGGGAGCTGTTTTTT. It codes for CAWKPASPNTGELFF.

The chain couples TRBV5-1 to TRBJ1-1; 10 bases agree with TRBD1. Germline-derived CDR1 and CDR2 are SGHRS and YFSETQ. The CDR3 length is 14 residues. J lost 7 bases, V lost 0 bases, and 3 bases had no gene match. The CDR3 is CASSLGTGGGEAFF. As DNA, the CDR3 is TGCGCCAGCAGCTTGGGGACAGGGGGAGGTGAAGCTTTCTTT.

The V call is TRBV25-1, the J call TRBJ1-1; 9 positions match TRBD1. CDR1 is MGHDK, CDR2 SYGVNS, per germline. The CDR3 loop spans 15 amino acids. V gave up 4 bases and J gave up 7 bases; unmatched junction bases: 10. CDR3 sequence reads: CASSGPRTGVNEAFF. Written as DNA, the CDR3 is TGTGCCAGCAGTGGGCCACGGACAGGGGTTAATGAAGCTTTCTTT.

The chain employs TRBV2 and TRBJ2-7, with 7 nucleotides matching TRBD1. CDR3 size: 15 residues. V shed 6 bases and J 0 bases; nucleotides not matched to a gene: 8. Germline V lookup: CDR1 SNHLY, CDR2 FYNNEI. The CDR3 coding sequence is TGTGCCAGCAGCATGACCGGGACAGTCTCCTACGAGCAGTACTTC. The encoded protein is CASSMTGTVSYEQYF.

The chain joins TRBV10-2 to TRBJ2-1, with 8 bases matching TRBD2. V shed 1 base, J shed 6 bases, and the junction held 17 bases outside the gene matches. In germline, CDR1 is WSHSY, CDR2 SAAADI. There are 19 residues in the CDR3. The CDR3 coding sequence is TGCGCCAGCAGTGAGTGGTCTAACTACGGGACTAGGGCCTCCAATGAGCAGTTCTTC. It is translated as CASSEWSNYGTRASNEQFF.

The chain carries TRBV11-2 and TRBJ2-3; 14 bases match TRBD2. The CDR3 consists of 16 residues. The V segment lost 5 bases and the J segment 3 bases; nucleotides outside the gene matches: 4. CDR1 is SGHAT, CDR2 FQNNGV, per germline. CDR3 residues: CASSTRLAGGTDTQYF. DNA for the CDR3: TGTGCCAGCAGCACCAGACTAGCGGGAGGGACAGATACGCAGTATTTT.

In DNA form, the CDR3 reads TGTGCCAGCAGCAACGGTCAAGGGGCGATCACCGGGGAGCTGTTTTTT. Translated, it gives CASSNGQGAITGELFF. V and J are TRBV21-1 and TRBJ2-2; TRBD1, the D gene given by the table, was not confirmed from the DNA. TRBV21-1 represents a pseudogene. This CDR3 comprises 16 residues.